The 19 T cell receptor beta chains below come from one sample, sequenced in a study of shared clonotypes between healthy human individuals. The protocol was immunoSEQ multiplex PCR, while the TCRdb copy is restricted to in-frame clones and leaves out a portion. This table has a few million clones, approximately 95% appearing once. Input material: naive CD4+ T cells from PBMCs. Stated subset: CD45RA+ positively selected. The receptors come from a man younger than 35 in good health. Some clones in this sample may be carry-over from other donors' samples.

The chain uses TRBV15 and TRBJ2-5; perhaps TRBD1 as D (6 bases). The CDR3 loop spans 13 amino acids. Germline V CDR1 and CDR2: LNHNV, YYDKDF (reference sequence). Trimming shortened V by 8 bases and J by 5 bases, and 15 bases separated the two germline ends. CDR3 region: CATGGRAGETQYF. The CDR3 nucleotides are TGTGCCACCGGGGGCAGGGCCGGTGAGACCCAGTACTTC.

The rearrangement links TRBV9 to TRBJ2-2; tentative D call: TRBD1 (7 bases). The CDR3 loop spans 15 amino acids. Deletions cut 2 bases from V and 5 bases from J, with 13 bases between. Germline CDR1 reads SGDLS; CDR2 reads YYNGEE. The CDR3 sequence: CASSVQGGLTGELFF. The CDR3 bases are TGTGCCAGCAGCGTCCAGGGGGGTTTAACCGGGGAGCTGTTTTTT.

The rearrangement links TRBV19 to TRBJ1-4; a possible D gene is TRBD1 (5 bases). This CDR3 spans 14 amino acids. Per the germline V gene, CDR1 is LNHDA and CDR2 is SQIVND (reference sequence). V shed 7 bases and J shed 8 bases, with 17 bases lying between them. CDR3 DNA sequence: TGTGCCAGTAAGACCGGGATGGGGGGAGAAAAACTGTTTTTT. Its protein is CASKTGMGGEKLFF.

This clone was detected a few times. V and J are TRBV30 and TRBJ1-5; 10 nucleotides align to TRBD1. V shed 1 base, J shed 1 base, and the junction held 1 base outside the gene matches. There are 15 residues in the CDR3. Per the germline V gene, CDR1 is GTSNPN and CDR2 is SVGIG (reference sequence). The CDR3 nucleotides read TGTGCCTGGAGTGCGGACAGGGGGAGCAATCAGCCCCAGCATTTT. Translation: CAWSADRGSNQPQHF.

The V and J genes are TRBV7-2 and TRBJ1-2, with D uncertain. CDR1 SGHTA and CDR2 FQGNSA come from the germline V gene. Deletions cut 1 base from V and 4 bases from J, with 16 bases between. The CDR3 loop spans 16 amino acids. The DNA for the CDR3 is TGTGCCAGCAGCTTAGGCGGGGTGTACCCCCCCTATGGCTACACCTTC. Translated: CASSLGGVYPPYGYTF.

The V and J genes are TRBV6-5 and TRBJ2-1; TRBD2 matches 9 bases. Trimming took 6 bases from V and 16 from J; bases not matched to a gene: 10. The CDR3 contains 12 residues. Per germline, CDR1 MNHEY and CDR2 SVGAGI. CDR3 bases: TGTGCCAGCAGAAGTACTAGCGGGCTCTACTTCTTC. Its translation: CASRSTSGLYFF.

This clone was seen just once. The V call is TRBV27, the J call TRBJ2-2; D ambiguous. The germline V gene encodes CDR1 MNHEY and CDR2 SMNVEV (reference sequence). V lost 2 bases, J lost 0 bases, and 4 bases lay in between. The CDR3 has 14 amino acids. In nucleotides, the CDR3 is TGTGCCAGCAGTTTAGGGACGAACACCGGGGAGCTGTTTTTT. Translation gives CASSLGTNTGELFF.

J is TRBJ2-7 and V is TRBV18; possible D gene TRBD2, 5 bases. Per the germline V gene, CDR1 is KGHSH and CDR2 is LQKENI. Trimming took off 2 bases at V and 6 bases at J, with 11 bases between the two ends. CDR3 length: 13 amino acids. In DNA form, the CDR3 reads TGTGCCAGCTCACCAGAGGGCCAAAGCGAGCAGTACTTC. Protein product: CASSPEGQSEQYF.

CDR3: CASSEDSYYEQYF. The CDR3 DNA reads TGTGCCAGCAGTGAAGACAGCTACTACGAGCAGTACTTC. The chain links TRBV2 to TRBJ2-7; D call uncertain. The CDR3 has 13 amino acids. Germline values: CDR1 SNHLY, CDR2 FYNNEI. Trimming left V 1 base short and J 3 bases short, with 7 bases between.

This clone occurred once. The chain joins TRBV30 to TRBJ2-7; TRBD1 is a possible D gene (5 bases). The ends were cut back, 3 bases at V and 0 bases at J, with 12 bases in the middle. The CDR3 is 14 residues long. CDR1 and CDR2 from the germline V gene are GTSNPN and SVGIG (reference sequence). The CDR3 here is CAWRGRGSSYEQYF. CDR3 coding DNA: TGTGCCTGGAGGGGAAGGGGAAGCTCCTACGAGCAGTACTTC.

The gene calls are TRBV6-5 and TRBJ2-5; D gene unclear. In germline, CDR1 is MNHEY, CDR2 SVGAGI. Trimming shortened V by 7 bases and J by 9 bases, and 15 bases separated the two germline ends. The CDR3 contains 12 residues. CDR3 DNA: TGTGCCAGCAAGTCTGGGTCCTTGGCCCAGTACTTC. This codes for CASKSGSLAQYF.

This clone was counted a single time. V gene TRBV4-2 combines with J gene TRBJ2-6; the D gene is possibly TRBD2 (6 bases). Germline lookup yields CDR1 LGHNA and CDR2 YNFKEQ. Trimming removed 7 bases at V and 0 bases at J, with 13 bases between. There are 16 residues in the CDR3. The CDR3 protein is CASKARLVSGANVLTF. The CDR3 bases are TGTGCCAGCAAAGCCAGACTAGTCTCTGGGGCCAACGTCCTGACTTTC.

This chain connects TRBV6-6 to TRBJ1-3; 10 positions match TRBD1. This CDR3 has 16 residues. Germline values: CDR1 MNHNY, CDR2 SVGAGI (reference sequence). The J segment lost 9 bases and the V segment lost 2 bases, leaving 10 bases of the junction unmatched. This CDR3 reads CASSYQPGQGPSTIYF. The CDR3 nucleotides read TGTGCCAGCAGTTACCAGCCGGGACAGGGGCCTAGCACCATATATTTT.

J is TRBJ2-2 and V is TRBV2, with D possibly matching TRBD2 (6 bases). The CDR3 has 13 residues. Germline CDR1 and CDR2: SNHLY and FYNNEI. The V end lost 7 bases, the J end lost 4 bases, and 10 bases lay between the germline ends. CDR3 sequence reads: CASTFGGTGELFF. CDR3 DNA sequence: TGTGCCAGCACCTTCGGGGGCACCGGGGAGCTGTTTTTT.

V gene TRBV7-9 combines with J gene TRBJ2-7; the D call may be TRBD1 or TRBD2 (5 bases each). Trimming took off 5 bases at V and 3 bases at J, with 23 bases between the two ends. The CDR3 spans 17 residues. Germline-derived CDR1 and CDR2 are SEHNR and FQNEAQ (reference sequence). The CDR3 nucleotides read TGTGCCAGCAGCCGTGATTGGGACCTGCTATCGGGCTACGAGCAGTACTTC. Translating it yields CASSRDWDLLSGYEQYF.

This clone was counted a few times. Germline and junction disagree at one end, which may indicate a read error. The chain combines TRBV7-9 with TRBJ2-4, with no clear D. Germline CDR1 SEHNR, CDR2 FQNEAQ (reference sequence). This CDR3 region has 14 residues. The CDR3 sequence is CASSLGPAQNIQYF. The CDR3 DNA sequence: TGTGCCAGCAGCTTAGGACCAGCCCAAAACATTCAGTACTTC.

V is TRBV28 and J is TRBJ2-3; tentative D call: TRBD1 (7 bases). Trimming shortened V by 7 bases and J by 6 bases, and 17 bases separated the two germline ends. Germline loops: CDR1 MDHEN, CDR2 SYDVKM. This CDR3 is built from 14 residues. Written as DNA, the CDR3 is TGTGCCAGCAAACTACAGGGGAGCGGGGATACGCAGTATTTT. Residues: CASKLQGSGDTQYF.

The count of this clone is one. The rearrangement uses TRBV7-2 and TRBJ2-5; 9 bases match TRBD1. Unmatched junction bases numbered 15, after V lost 5 bases and J lost 5 bases. The germline gives CDR1 SGHTA, CDR2 FQGNSA. The CDR3 length is 17 residues. CDR3 sequence reads: CASSARVTGGGGETQYF. The CDR3 DNA is TGTGCCAGCAGCGCACGCGTAACAGGGGGCGGCGGGGAGACCCAGTACTTC.

This chain links TRBV30 with TRBJ1-1, with 7 bases matching TRBD1. The CDR3 has 13 amino acids. Germline CDR1 is GTSNPN and CDR2 is SVGIG (reference sequence). Trimming removed 3 bases from V and 5 bases from J; junction bases left unmatched: 6. The CDR3 bases are TGTGCCTGGAGATCACAGGGGCTAACTGAAGCTTTCTTT. Its translation is CAWRSQGLTEAFF.